This TCR beta chain was recovered during a study of blood T cell repertoires in COVID-19. Across the study: Samples taken during acute and convalescent COVID-19 were collected in the United States, Italy and Spain.

Deletions cut 6 bases from V and 2 bases from J, with 17 bases between. The CDR3 loop spans 15 amino acids. CDR1 and CDR2 from the germline V gene are MNHEY and SVGAGI. Profiling relied on immunoSEQ multiplex PCR, and the TCRdb table lists in-frame clones only, not all of them. This table holds 180,000 or so clones, roughly 88% found once. This chain connects TRBV6-5 to TRBJ2-7; the D gene is possibly TRBD2 (5 bases). Sequenced material: peripheral blood. The receptor was isolated from a man aged 60-69 years with acute or convalescent COVID-19. CDR3 in DNA: TGTGCCAGCAGCTTGGTAGCGACAAAAGCCTACGAGCAGTACTTC. Amino acid sequence: CASSLVATKAYEQYF.